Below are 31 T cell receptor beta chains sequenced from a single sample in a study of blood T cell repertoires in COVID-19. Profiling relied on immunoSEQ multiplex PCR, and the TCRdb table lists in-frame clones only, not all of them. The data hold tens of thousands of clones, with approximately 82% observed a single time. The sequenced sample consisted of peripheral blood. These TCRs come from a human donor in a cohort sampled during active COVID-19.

CDR3 in DNA: TGTGCCAGCAGCCGAGGACAGGCCGCTAATGAAAAACTGTTTTTT. Residues: CASSRGQAANEKLFF. The chain combines TRBV4-2 with TRBJ1-4; 7 nucleotides agree with TRBD1. With V trimmed by 4 bases and J by 3 bases, 5 bases remained unmatched. Germline V CDR1 and CDR2: LGHNA, YNFKEQ. This CDR3 has 15 residues.

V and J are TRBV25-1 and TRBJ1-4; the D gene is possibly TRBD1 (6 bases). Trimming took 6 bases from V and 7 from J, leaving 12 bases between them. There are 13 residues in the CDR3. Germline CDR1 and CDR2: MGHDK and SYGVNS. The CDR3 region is CASRGRGGEKLFF. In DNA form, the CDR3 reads TGTGCCAGCAGGGGGAGGGGGGGTGAAAAACTGTTTTTT. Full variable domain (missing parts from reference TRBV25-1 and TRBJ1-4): EADIYQTPRYLVIGTGKKITLECSQTMGHDKMYWYQQDPGMELHLIHYSYGVNSTEKGDLSSESTVSRIRTEHFPLTLESARPSHTSQYLCASRGRGGEKLFFGSGTQLSVL.

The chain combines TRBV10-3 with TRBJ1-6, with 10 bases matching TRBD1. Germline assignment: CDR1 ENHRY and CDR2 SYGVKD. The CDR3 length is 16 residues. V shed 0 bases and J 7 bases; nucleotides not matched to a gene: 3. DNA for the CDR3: TGTGCCATCAGTGAGTCGACAGGGGGCAGGAATTCACCCCTCCACTTT. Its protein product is CAISESTGGRNSPLHF.

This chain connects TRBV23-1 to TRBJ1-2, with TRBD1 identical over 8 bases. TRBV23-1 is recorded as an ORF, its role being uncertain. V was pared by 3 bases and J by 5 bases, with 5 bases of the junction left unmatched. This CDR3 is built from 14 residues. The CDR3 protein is CASSQGQEWYGYTF. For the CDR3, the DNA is TGCGCCAGCAGTCAGGGACAGGAATGGTATGGCTACACCTTC.

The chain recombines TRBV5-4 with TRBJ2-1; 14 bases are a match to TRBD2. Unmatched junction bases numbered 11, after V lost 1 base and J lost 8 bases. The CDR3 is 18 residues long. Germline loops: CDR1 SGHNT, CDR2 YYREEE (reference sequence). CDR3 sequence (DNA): TGTGCCAGCAGCTTGTTGGTGACTAGCGGGAGGGCCTTGGATGAGCAGTTCTTC. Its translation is CASSLLVTSGRALDEQFF.

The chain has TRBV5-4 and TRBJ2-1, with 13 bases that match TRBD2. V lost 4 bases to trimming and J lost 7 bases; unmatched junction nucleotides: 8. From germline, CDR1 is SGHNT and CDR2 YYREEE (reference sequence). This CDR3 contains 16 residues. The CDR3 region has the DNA TGTGCCAGCAGCGCCTCCGGGACTAGCGGGGCTAATGAGCAGTTCTTC. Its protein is CASSASGTSGANEQFF.

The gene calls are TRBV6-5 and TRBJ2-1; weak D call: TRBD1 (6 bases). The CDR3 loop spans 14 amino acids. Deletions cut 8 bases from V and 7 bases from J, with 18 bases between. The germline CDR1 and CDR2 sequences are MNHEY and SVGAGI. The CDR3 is CASVGNSQGNEQFF. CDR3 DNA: TGTGCCAGCGTTGGTAACAGTCAGGGGAATGAGCAGTTCTTC.

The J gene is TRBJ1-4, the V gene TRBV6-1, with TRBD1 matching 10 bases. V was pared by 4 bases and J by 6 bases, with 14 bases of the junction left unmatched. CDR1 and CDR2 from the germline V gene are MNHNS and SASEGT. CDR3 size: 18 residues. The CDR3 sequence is CASSGDRGRGGLYEKLFF. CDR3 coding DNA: TGTGCCAGCAGTGGCGACAGGGGGCGCGGAGGGCTTTATGAAAAACTGTTTTTT.

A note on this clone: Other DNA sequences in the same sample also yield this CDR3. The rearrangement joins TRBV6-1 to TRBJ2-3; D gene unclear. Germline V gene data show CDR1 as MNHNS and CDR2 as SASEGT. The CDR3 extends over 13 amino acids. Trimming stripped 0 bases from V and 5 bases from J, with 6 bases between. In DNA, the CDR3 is TGTGCCAGCAGTGAAGCCCCGCGAGATACGCAGTATTTT. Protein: CASSEAPRDTQYF.

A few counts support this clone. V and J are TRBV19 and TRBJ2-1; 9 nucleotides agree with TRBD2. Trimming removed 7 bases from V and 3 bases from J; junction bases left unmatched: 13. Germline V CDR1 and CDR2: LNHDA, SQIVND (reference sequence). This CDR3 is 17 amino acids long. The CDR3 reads CASTPSGGGAFYNEQFF. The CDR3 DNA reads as TGTGCCAGTACCCCCTCCGGCGGGGGGGCGTTCTACAATGAGCAGTTCTTC.

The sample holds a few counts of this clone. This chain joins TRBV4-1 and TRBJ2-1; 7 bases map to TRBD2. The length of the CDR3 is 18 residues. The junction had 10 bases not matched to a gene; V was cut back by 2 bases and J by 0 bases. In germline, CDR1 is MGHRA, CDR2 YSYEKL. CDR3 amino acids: CASSQLLGGLSSYNEQFF. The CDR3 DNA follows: TGCGCCAGCAGCCAACTCCTCGGGGGGTTAAGCTCCTACAATGAGCAGTTCTTC.

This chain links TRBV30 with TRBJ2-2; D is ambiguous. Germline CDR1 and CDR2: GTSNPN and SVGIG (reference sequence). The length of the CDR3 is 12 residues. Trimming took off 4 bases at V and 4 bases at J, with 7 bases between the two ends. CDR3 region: CAWMALTGELFF. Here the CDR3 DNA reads TGTGCCTGGATGGCCCTCACCGGGGAGCTGTTTTTT.

The CDR3 DNA reads TGTGCCAGCAGCCACCGGACAGGGGGCCGGCAAGGAGAGACCCAGTACTTC. It is translated as CASSHRTGGRQGETQYF. The chain couples TRBV3-1 (or the pseudogene TRBV3-2) to TRBJ2-5; 11 bases match TRBD1. Germline lookup yields CDR1 LGHDT and CDR2 YNNKEL (reference sequence). The trim removed 3 bases at V and 4 bases at J, leaving 10 bases unmatched. This CDR3 has 17 residues.

The CDR3 protein is CASSVKAGGGSYEQYF. DNA of the CDR3: TGTGCCAGCAGTGTAAAAGCTGGGGGGGGCTCCTACGAGCAGTACTTC. The chain combines TRBV6-1 with TRBJ2-7; 7 bases fit TRBD2. V lost 4 bases and J lost 0; bases outside the gene matches: 9. Germline loops: CDR1 MNHNS, CDR2 SASEGT. The CDR3 spans 16 residues.

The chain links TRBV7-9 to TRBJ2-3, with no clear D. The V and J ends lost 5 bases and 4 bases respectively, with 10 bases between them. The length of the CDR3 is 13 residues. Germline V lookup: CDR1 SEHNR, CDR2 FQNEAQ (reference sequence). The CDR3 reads CASSPRRADTQYF. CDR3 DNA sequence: TGTGCCAGCAGCCCCCGTAGAGCAGATACGCAGTATTTT.

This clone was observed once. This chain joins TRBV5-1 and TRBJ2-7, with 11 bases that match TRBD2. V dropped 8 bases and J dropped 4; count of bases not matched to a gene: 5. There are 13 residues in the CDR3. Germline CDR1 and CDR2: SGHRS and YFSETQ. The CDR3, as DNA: TGCGCCAGTTCACTAGCGGGAGAATACGAGCAGTACTTC. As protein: CASSLAGEYEQYF. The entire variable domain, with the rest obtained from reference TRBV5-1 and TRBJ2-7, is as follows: KAGVTQTPRYLIKTRGQQVTLSCSPISGHRSVSWYQQTPGQGLQFLFEYFSETQRNKGNFPGRFSGRQFSNSRSEMNVSTLELGDSALYLCASSLAGEYEQYFGPGTRLTVT.

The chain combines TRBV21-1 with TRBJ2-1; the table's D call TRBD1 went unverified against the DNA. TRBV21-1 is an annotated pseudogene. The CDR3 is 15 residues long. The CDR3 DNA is TGTGCCAGCAGCACTCTGGGACACGATTACAATGAGCAGTTCTTC. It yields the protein CASSTLGHDYNEQFF.

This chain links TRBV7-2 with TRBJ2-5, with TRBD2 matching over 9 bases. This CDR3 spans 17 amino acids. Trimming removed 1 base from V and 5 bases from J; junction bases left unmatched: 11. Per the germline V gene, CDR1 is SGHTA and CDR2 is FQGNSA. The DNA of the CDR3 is TGTGCCAGCAGCTTAGAGGGCGGGGGGGCCGAGTGGGAGACCCAGTACTTC. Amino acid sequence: CASSLEGGGAEWETQYF.

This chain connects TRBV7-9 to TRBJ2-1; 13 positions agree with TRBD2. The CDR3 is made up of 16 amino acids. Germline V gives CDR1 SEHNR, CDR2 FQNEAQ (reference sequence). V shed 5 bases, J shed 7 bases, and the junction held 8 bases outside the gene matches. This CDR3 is CASSPLAGGYTNEQFF. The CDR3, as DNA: TGTGCCAGCAGCCCACTAGCGGGAGGGTATACAAATGAGCAGTTCTTC.

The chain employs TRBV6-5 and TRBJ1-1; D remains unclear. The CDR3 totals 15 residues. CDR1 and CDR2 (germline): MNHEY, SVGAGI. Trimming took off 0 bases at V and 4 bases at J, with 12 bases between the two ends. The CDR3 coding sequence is TGTGCCAGCAGTTACTCTCGAGGTCTAAGCACTGAAGCTTTCTTT. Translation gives CASSYSRGLSTEAFF.

CDR3 in DNA: TGTGCCAGCAGTTTATGGGGGGTGAACCTAGCCAAAAACATTCAGTACTTC. Its translation: CASSLWGVNLAKNIQYF. The rearrangement uses TRBV27 and TRBJ2-4; TRBD2 is a possible D gene (6 bases). V lost 1 base and J lost 0, with 13 bases in between. The CDR3 sequence is 17 residues long. CDR1 is MNHEY, CDR2 SMNVEV, per germline (reference sequence).

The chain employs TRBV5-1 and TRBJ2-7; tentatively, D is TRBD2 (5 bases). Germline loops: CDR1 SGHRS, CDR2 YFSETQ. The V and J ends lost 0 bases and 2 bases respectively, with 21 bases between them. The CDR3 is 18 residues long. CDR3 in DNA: TGCGCCAGCAGCTTGGAGGCAGCCCGAGGGCAGGCGCCCTACGAGCAGTACTTC. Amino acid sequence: CASSLEAARGQAPYEQYF.

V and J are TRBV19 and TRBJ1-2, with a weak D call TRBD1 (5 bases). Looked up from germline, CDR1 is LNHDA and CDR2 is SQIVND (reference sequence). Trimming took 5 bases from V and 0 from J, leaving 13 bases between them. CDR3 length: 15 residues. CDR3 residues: CASSVSRDSNYGYTF. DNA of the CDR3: TGTGCCAGTAGTGTTAGCAGGGATTCTAACTATGGCTACACCTTC.

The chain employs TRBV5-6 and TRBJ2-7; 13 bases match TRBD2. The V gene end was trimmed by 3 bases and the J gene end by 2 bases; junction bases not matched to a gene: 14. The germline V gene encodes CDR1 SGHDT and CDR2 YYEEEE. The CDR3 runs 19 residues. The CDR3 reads CASSSPGLAGVLIPYEQYF. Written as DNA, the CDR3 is TGTGCCAGCAGCTCGCCTGGACTAGCGGGGGTGCTAATTCCCTACGAGCAGTACTTC.

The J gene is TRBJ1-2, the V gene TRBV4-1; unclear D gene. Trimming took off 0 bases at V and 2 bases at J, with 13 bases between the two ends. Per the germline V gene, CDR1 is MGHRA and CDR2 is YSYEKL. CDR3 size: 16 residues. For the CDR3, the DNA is TGCGCCAGCAGCCAAGATTCGAGGGTTGGGAACTATGGCTACACCTTC. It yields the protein CASSQDSRVGNYGYTF.

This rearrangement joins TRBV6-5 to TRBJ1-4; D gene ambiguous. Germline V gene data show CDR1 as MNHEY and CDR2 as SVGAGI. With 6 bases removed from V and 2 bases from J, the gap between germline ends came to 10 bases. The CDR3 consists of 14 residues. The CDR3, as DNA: TGTGCCAGCAGACGCGGGAATACTAATGAAAAACTGTTTTTT. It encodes CASRRGNTNEKLFF.

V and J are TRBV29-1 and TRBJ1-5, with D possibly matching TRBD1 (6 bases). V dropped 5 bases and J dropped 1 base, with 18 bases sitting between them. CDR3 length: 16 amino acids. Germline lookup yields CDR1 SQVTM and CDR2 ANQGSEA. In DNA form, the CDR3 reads TGCAGCGTTACCTCTGGGGGCTCGAGGAGCAATCAGCCCCAGCATTTT. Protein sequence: CSVTSGGSRSNQPQHF.

CDR3 region: CASSMEGGLDTQYF. DNA of the CDR3: TGTGCCAGTAGTATGGAGGGAGGATTAGATACGCAGTATTTT. The rearrangement uses TRBV19 and TRBJ2-3; tentatively, D is TRBD2 (6 bases). CDR1 LNHDA and CDR2 SQIVND come from the germline V gene (reference sequence). CDR3 size: 14 residues. V was cut by 3 bases and J by 5 bases, with 12 bases left in between.

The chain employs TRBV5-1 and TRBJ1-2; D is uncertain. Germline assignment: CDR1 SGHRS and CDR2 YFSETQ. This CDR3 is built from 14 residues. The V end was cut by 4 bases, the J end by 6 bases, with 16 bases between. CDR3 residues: CASSGGEGTDGYTF. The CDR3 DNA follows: TGCGCCAGCAGCGGCGGCGAAGGAACGGATGGCTACACCTTC. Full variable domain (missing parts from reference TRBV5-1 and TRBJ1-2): KAGVTQTPRYLIKTRGQQVTLSCSPISGHRSVSWYQQTPGQGLQFLFEYFSETQRNKGNFPGRFSGRQFSNSRSEMNVSTLELGDSALYLCASSGGEGTDGYTFGSGTRLTVV.

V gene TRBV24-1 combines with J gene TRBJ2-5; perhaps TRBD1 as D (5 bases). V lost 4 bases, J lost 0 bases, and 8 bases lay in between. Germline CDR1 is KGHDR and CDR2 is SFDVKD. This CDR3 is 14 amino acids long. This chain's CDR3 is CATSDTGNQETQYF. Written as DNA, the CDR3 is TGTGCCACCAGTGACACAGGTAACCAAGAGACCCAGTACTTC.

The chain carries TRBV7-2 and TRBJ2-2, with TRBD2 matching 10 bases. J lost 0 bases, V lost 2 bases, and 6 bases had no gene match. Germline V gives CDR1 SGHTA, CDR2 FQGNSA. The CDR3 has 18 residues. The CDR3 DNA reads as TGTGCCAGCAGCTTACGTCCTAGCGGGGGTTCGAACACCGGGGAGCTGTTTTTT. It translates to CASSLRPSGGSNTGELFF.